Here is one TCR beta chain with its context. A far bigger clonotype differs at one base, so this is likely a read error. The time point here: newly diagnosed GD, antithyroid drugs for less than 3 months. Construction of the TCR library relied on RNA isolated from PBMCs. Patients of an endocrinology department in Xi'an, China, were included. Investigators prepared the TCR beta libraries by applying iRepertoire HTBI primers and Arm-PCR of CDR3 regions. TCRdb passed the multiplex PCR reads through MiXCR, listing each CDR3 protein once. The sample consists of 200,000 to 250,000 distinct CDR3 sequences, about 19% of them appearing once. This sample is part of a study of regulatory T cells in long-lasting Graves disease. The ends were cut back, 3 bases at V and 3 bases at J, with 15 bases in the middle. Germline CDR1 reads MNHNS; CDR2 reads SASEGT. CDR3 length equals 16 residues. These sequences were also reported in another study, on T cells in Graves' hyperthyroidism and ophthalmopathy. That report notes: Absent ophthalmopathy progression within 18 months defined stable Graves' hyperthyroidism.

The sequenced sample was peripheral blood mononuclear cells (PBMCs), obtained at new diagnosis, from a patient treated with antithyroid drugs. The chain has TRBV6-1 and TRBJ1-5; tentative D call: TRBD1 (5 bases). The TCR originated in a woman in her twenties or thirties with Graves disease. The CDR3 region is CASSESKTVTNQPQHF. The CDR3, as DNA: TGTGCCAGCAGTGAGTCTAAGACAGTGACCAATCAGCCCCAGCATTTT.